Below, 15 T cell receptor beta chains from the same sample are listed, as sequenced in a study of blood T cell repertoires in COVID-19. TCRdb's copy holds only in-frame clones and misses some; the assay was immunoSEQ multiplex PCR. Here the sample spans approximately 250,000 clones, just over 85% being singletons. Input material: peripheral blood. These receptors were obtained from a man younger than 45 who had recovered from COVID-19.

This chain links TRBV4-2 with TRBJ1-2, with unresolved D. V was clipped by 0 bases and J by 5 bases, with 13 bases between them. Germline CDR1 and CDR2: LGHNA and YNFKEQ. The CDR3 is made up of 15 amino acids. The DNA for the CDR3 is TGTGCCAGCAGCCAAGACCTGAGGCAGATTTATGGCTACACCTTC. It codes for CASSQDLRQIYGYTF.

CDR3 in DNA: TGTGCCAGTAGTATCAGGGGGTCCCACGAGCAGTACTTC. It yields the protein CASSIRGSHEQYF. This chain links TRBV19 with TRBJ2-7, with TRBD1 matching 7 bases. The junction had 4 bases not matched to a gene; V was cut back by 3 bases and J by 5 bases. Per the germline V gene, CDR1 is LNHDA and CDR2 is SQIVND (reference sequence). CDR3 length equals 13 residues.

On this clone itself: Other nucleotide sequences from this sample produce the same CDR3. The CDR3 DNA follows: TGCGCCAGCAGCTTGGTAGGGGGGGACACTGAAGCTTTCTTT. It yields the protein CASSLVGGDTEAFF. The rearrangement joins TRBV5-1 to TRBJ1-1; weak D call: TRBD1 (6 bases). Germline V gene lookup returns CDR1 SGHRS and CDR2 YFSETQ. V lost 0 bases, J lost 3 bases, and 9 bases lay in between. The CDR3 sequence is 14 residues long.

This chain uses TRBV18 with TRBJ2-6, with unresolved D. The germline V gene has CDR1 KGHSH and CDR2 LQKENI. The length of the CDR3 is 17 residues. Trimming cost V 6 bases and J 0 bases, with 15 bases left between them. For the CDR3, the DNA is TGTGCCAGCTCGGGTGGAGACGGCCGCTCTGGGGCCAACGTCCTGACTTTC. This codes for CASSGGDGRSGANVLTF.

This clone was recorded a few times. The genes are TRBV5-1 and TRBJ1-1, with D tentatively TRBD1 (5 bases). V was pared by 5 bases and J by 2 bases, with 10 bases between. The CDR3 extends over 13 amino acids. Germline CDR1 is SGHRS and CDR2 is YFSETQ. The CDR3 is CASRYQGNTEAFF. The CDR3, as DNA: TGCGCCAGCAGATATCAGGGAAACACTGAAGCTTTCTTT.

The J gene is TRBJ2-1, the V gene TRBV5-1, with 11 bases fitting TRBD2. Germline lookup yields CDR1 SGHRS and CDR2 YFSETQ. The CDR3 runs 15 residues. The V and J ends lost 1 base and 5 bases, in that order; junction bases with no gene match: 2. CDR3 nucleotides: TGCGCCAGCAGCTTGCCACTAGCGGGGGACAATGAGCAGTTCTTC. Translated: CASSLPLAGDNEQFF.

The chain links TRBV3-1 (or the pseudogene TRBV3-2) to TRBJ1-1; no firm D call. V shed 0 bases and J shed 9 bases, with 11 bases lying between them. CDR1 LGHDT and CDR2 YNNKEL come from the germline V gene (reference sequence). The CDR3 has 13 amino acids. DNA of the CDR3: TGTGCCAGCAGCCAAGATGCGGTACTGAAAGCTTTCTTT. This encodes CASSQDAVLKAFF.

This rearrangement joins TRBV28 to TRBJ1-5; possible D gene TRBD1, 5 bases. Germline values: CDR1 MDHEN, CDR2 SYDVKM. V lost 3 bases to trimming and J lost 0 bases, with 9 bases between them. The CDR3 runs to 15 residues. CDR3 DNA: TGTGCCAGCAGTTTCGTCAGGGCTAGCAATCAGCCCCAGCATTTT. This sequence encodes CASSFVRASNQPQHF.

This chain links TRBV19 with TRBJ2-7; 7 bases match TRBD2. The CDR3 totals 15 residues. Germline CDR1 LNHDA, CDR2 SQIVND (reference sequence). With 2 bases clipped from V and 3 bases from J, the junction kept 7 bases outside the gene matches. The DNA for the CDR3 is TGTGCCAGTAGTATAATGGGGGGGGATTTCTACGAGCAGTACTTC. As protein: CASSIMGGDFYEQYF.

V is TRBV19 and J is TRBJ1-3; no reliable D call. Trimming took off 2 bases at V and 0 bases at J, with 5 bases between the two ends. Germline CDR1 is LNHDA and CDR2 is SQIVND (reference sequence). This CDR3 has 14 residues. In nucleotides, the CDR3 is TGTGCCAGTAGTATACGGGACTCTGGAAACACCATATATTTT. As protein: CASSIRDSGNTIYF.

The chain uses TRBV12-3 or TRBV12-4 and TRBJ1-3, with unresolved D. The V end was cut by 3 bases, the J end by 14 bases, with 14 bases between. The CDR3 consists of 12 residues. CDR3 residues: CASSFRGGPVYF. CDR3 bases: TGTGCCAGCAGTTTTCGGGGAGGGCCCGTATATTTT.

The chain uses TRBV7-2 and TRBJ2-7, with TRBD2 identical over 8 bases. Looked up from germline, CDR1 is SGHTA and CDR2 is FQGNSA. The ends lost 1 base at V and 2 bases at J; junction bases unmatched: 4. This CDR3 contains 15 residues. CDR3 region: CASSLVAGGTYEQYF. The DNA for the CDR3 is TGTGCCAGCAGCTTAGTTGCGGGGGGAACCTACGAGCAGTACTTC.

This clone was detected once. The chain carries TRBV27 and TRBJ1-6; D may be TRBD1 (5 bases). Deletions cut 0 bases from V and 10 bases from J, with 7 bases between. CDR1 MNHEY and CDR2 SMNVEV come from the germline V gene (reference sequence). This CDR3 is built from 13 residues. The CDR3 spells CASSLSTDSPLHF. CDR3 sequence (DNA): TGTGCCAGCAGTTTATCGACAGACTCACCCCTCCACTTT.

The chain combines TRBV9 with TRBJ1-3, with D unclear. The CDR3 totals 14 residues. V lost 2 bases, J lost 3 bases, and 9 bases lay in between. Germline values: CDR1 SGDLS, CDR2 YYNGEE. CDR3 amino acids: CASSVRPSGNTIYF. As DNA, the CDR3 is TGTGCCAGCAGCGTCCGCCCGAGTGGAAACACCATATATTTT.

This sequence joins TRBV19 and TRBJ2-4; possible D gene TRBD1, 7 bases. Germline loops: CDR1 LNHDA, CDR2 SQIVND (reference sequence). Trimming left V 6 bases short and J 9 bases short, with 18 bases between. There are 14 residues in the CDR3. CDR3 coding DNA: TGTGCCAGTAGCGCCGGGACAGCGGGCGGCATTCAGTACTTC. As protein: CASSAGTAGGIQYF.